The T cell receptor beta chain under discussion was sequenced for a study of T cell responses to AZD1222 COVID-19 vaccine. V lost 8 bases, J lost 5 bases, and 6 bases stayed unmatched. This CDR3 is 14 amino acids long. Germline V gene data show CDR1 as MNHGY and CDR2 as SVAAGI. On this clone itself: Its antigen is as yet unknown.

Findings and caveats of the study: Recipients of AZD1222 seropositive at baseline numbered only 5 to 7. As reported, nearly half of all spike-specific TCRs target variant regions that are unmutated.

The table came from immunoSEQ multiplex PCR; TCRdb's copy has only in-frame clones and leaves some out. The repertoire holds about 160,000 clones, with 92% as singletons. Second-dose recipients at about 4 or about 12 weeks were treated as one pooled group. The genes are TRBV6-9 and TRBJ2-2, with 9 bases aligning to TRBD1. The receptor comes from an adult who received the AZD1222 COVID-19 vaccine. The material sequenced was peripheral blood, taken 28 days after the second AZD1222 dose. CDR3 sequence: CASLGQGNTGELFF. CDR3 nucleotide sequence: TGTGCCAGCTTAGGACAGGGGAATACCGGGGAGCTGTTTTTT.